The next 30 T cell receptor beta chains were all read from a single sample in a study of a mutant IDH1 vaccine in newly diagnosed glioma. Noted time point: baseline, week 1 (first vaccination visit). Treatment denoted: pre-vaccination baseline after standard-of-care therapy. Only in-frame clones appear in the TCRdb table, and some are missing; sequencing was by immunoSEQ multiplex PCR. The data show about 54,000 clones, more than 80% seen once. Sequenced here: PBMCs, sampled from a glioma patient treated with radiotherapy, temozolomide or both. The receptor set was obtained from a man aged 18 to 29 with glioma.

V and J are TRBV2 and TRBJ2-6, with D possibly being TRBD1 (6 bases). V was pared by 0 bases and J by 3 bases, with 12 bases between. Per the germline V gene, CDR1 is SNHLY and CDR2 is FYNNEI. The CDR3 is made up of 17 amino acids. This chain's CDR3 is CASSEALYRDGANVLTF. In DNA form, the CDR3 reads TGTGCCAGCAGTGAAGCGCTTTACAGGGATGGGGCCAACGTCCTGACTTTC.

J is TRBJ2-7 and V is TRBV12-5, with 8 bases aligning to TRBD1. The CDR3 covers 16 residues. From germline, CDR1 is LGHNT and CDR2 FRNRAP. Trimming removed 3 bases from V and 1 base from J; junction bases left unmatched: 8. The CDR3 sequence: CASGFASGTGSYEQYF. The CDR3 DNA sequence: TGTGCTAGTGGTTTCGCATCCGGGACAGGTTCCTACGAGCAGTACTTC. Complete variable domain (other parts from reference TRBV12-5 and TRBJ2-7): DARVTQTPRHKVTEMGQEVTMRCQPILGHNTVFWYRQTMMQGLELLAYFRNRAPLDDSGMPKDRFSAEMPDATLATLKIQPSEPRDSAVYFCASGFASGTGSYEQYFGPGTRLTVT.

This chain links TRBV28 with TRBJ1-5, with D unresolved. V dropped 3 bases and J dropped 3 bases, with 6 bases sitting between them. The germline V gene has CDR1 MDHEN and CDR2 SYDVKM. CDR3 size: 13 residues. The CDR3 region is CASSFGVNQPQHF. The CDR3 coding sequence is TGTGCCAGCAGTTTTGGGGTCAATCAGCCCCAGCATTTT.

This clone was detected once. The chain is built from TRBV15 and TRBJ2-2; D is possibly TRBD1 (5 bases). Per the germline V gene, CDR1 is LNHNV and CDR2 is YYDKDF (reference sequence). CDR3 length equals 15 residues. Trimming took 4 bases from V and 5 from J, leaving 14 bases between them. Here the CDR3 reads CATSKRQFYTGELFF. The CDR3 DNA is TGTGCCACCAGCAAACGACAGTTTTATACCGGGGAGCTGTTTTTT.

The J gene is TRBJ2-1, the V gene TRBV29-1, with D maybe TRBD1 (5 bases). The germline V gene has CDR1 SQVTM and CDR2 ANQGSEA. With 5 bases removed from V and 6 bases from J, the gap between germline ends came to 17 bases. The CDR3 extends over 14 amino acids. The DNA for the CDR3 is TGCAGCGTTAGACAGCTCACTATGGGCAATGAGCAGTTCTTC. Its translation: CSVRQLTMGNEQFF.

V usage is TRBV7-2 and J usage is TRBJ1-5; the D is unclear. CDR3 length: 15 residues. V gave up 4 bases and J gave up 4 bases, with 14 bases separating them. CDR1 is SGHTA, CDR2 FQGNSA, per germline. The CDR3 DNA follows: TGTGCCAGCAGCTCTAAAGGGCTACTGAATCAGCCCCAGCATTTT. Translated, it gives CASSSKGLLNQPQHF. The whole variable domain, remainder taken from reference TRBV7-2 and TRBJ1-5, is GAGVSQSPSNKVTEKGKDVELRCDPISGHTALYWYRQSLGQGLEFLIYFQGNSAPDKSGLPSDRFSAERTGGSVSTLTIQRTQQEDSAVYLCASSSKGLLNQPQHFGDGTRLSIL.

The rearrangement links TRBV14 to TRBJ2-1; TRBD1 might be the D (5 bases). V was pared by 2 bases and J by 1 base, with 9 bases between. Germline CDR1 reads SGHDN; CDR2 reads FVKESK. The CDR3 consists of 15 residues. The CDR3 nucleotides are TGTGCCAGCAGCCAACAGGGTTTATCCTACAATGAGCAGTTCTTC. Amino acid sequence: CASSQQGLSYNEQFF.

V gene TRBV9 combines with J gene TRBJ2-3; TRBD1 or TRBD2 may be the D gene (6 bases each). There are 19 residues in the CDR3. V was trimmed by 0 bases and J by 0 bases, leaving 20 bases between them. In germline, CDR1 is SGDLS, CDR2 YYNGEE. The CDR3 nucleotides are TGTGCCAGCAGCGTAGAAGGTTTGTGGGGGGCGCCTAGCACAGATACGCAGTATTTT. Amino acids: CASSVEGLWGAPSTDTQYF.

The rearrangement joins TRBV7-9 to TRBJ2-1, with a tentative D call TRBD1 (6 bases). The CDR3 has 17 residues. Per the germline V gene, CDR1 is SEHNR and CDR2 is FQNEAQ (reference sequence). V lost 10 bases and J 2 bases, leaving 24 bases between the germline ends. For the CDR3, the DNA is TGTGCCATCCCGCTGACCCCGGGACACTTAACCTACAATGAGCAGTTCTTC. Translated, it gives CAIPLTPGHLTYNEQFF.

V usage is TRBV7-2 and J usage is TRBJ2-3; D remains ambiguous. The V gene lost 8 bases and the J gene lost 0 bases, with 3 bases spanning the gap. The CDR3 spans 11 residues. The V gene's germline CDR1 is SGHTA and CDR2 FQGNSA. This CDR3 is CASGSTDTQYF. CDR3 bases: TGTGCCAGCGGTAGCACAGATACGCAGTATTTT.

The rearrangement links TRBV5-1 to TRBJ2-7; 8 nucleotides line up with TRBD2. Germline trimming cut 2 bases from V and 0 bases from J; bases unmatched to any gene: 4. This CDR3 has 15 amino acids. Germline V gives CDR1 SGHRS, CDR2 YFSETQ. The CDR3 DNA reads TGCGCCAGCAGCTTCACCGGGACTAGCTCCTACGAGCAGTACTTC. It yields the protein CASSFTGTSSYEQYF.

This clone was seen more than once but under ten times. V is TRBV7-9 and J is TRBJ2-3, with TRBD2 matching 9 bases. CDR1 SEHNR and CDR2 FQNEAQ come from the germline V gene (reference sequence). J was trimmed by 2 bases and V by 1 base; bases with no gene match: 1. The CDR3 consists of 15 residues. For the CDR3, the DNA is TGTGCCAGCAGCTTAGTAGCGGGGGTCACAGATACGCAGTATTTT. Protein product: CASSLVAGVTDTQYF. The full variable domain, with the rest looked up from reference TRBV7-9 and TRBJ2-3, is DTGVSQNPRHKITKRGQNVTFRCDPISEHNRLYWYRQTLGQGPEFLTYFQNEAQLEKSRLLSDRFSAERPKGSFSTLEIQRTEQGDSAMYLCASSLVAGVTDTQYFGPGTRLTVL.

Written as DNA, the CDR3 is TGCGCCAGCAGCCCTGGGACGGTTGAAGCTTTCTTT. Its protein is CASSPGTVEAFF. The chain has TRBV5-1 and TRBJ1-1; tentative D call: TRBD1 (5 bases). This CDR3 is built from 12 residues. Trimming pared 4 bases from V and 7 bases from J, leaving 11 bases between. The germline V gene has CDR1 SGHRS and CDR2 YFSETQ.

This clone was seen a single time. The chain links TRBV7-2 to TRBJ1-2, with 8 positions matching TRBD1. V shed 3 bases and J 7 bases; nucleotides not matched to a gene: 10. Germline V CDR1 and CDR2: SGHTA, FQGNSA. The CDR3 extends over 15 amino acids. This CDR3 reads CASSFRTGLRGGYTF. DNA for the CDR3: TGTGCCAGCAGCTTCCGGACAGGGCTAAGGGGTGGCTACACCTTC.

The genes are TRBV7-9 and TRBJ2-7; D possibly corresponds to TRBD2 (5 bases). V gave up 1 base and J gave up 5 bases, with 12 bases separating them. Germline V gene sequence: CDR1 SEHNR, CDR2 FQNEAQ (reference sequence). This CDR3 spans 14 amino acids. For the CDR3, the DNA is TGTGCCAGCAGCTTAGTTGCTAGCCCTGACGAGCAGTACTTC. Protein: CASSLVASPDEQYF.

The chain couples TRBV2 to TRBJ2-7; no firm D call. The germline CDR1 and CDR2 sequences are SNHLY and FYNNEI. The V end was cut by 4 bases, the J end by 3 bases, with 7 bases between. The CDR3 is made up of 12 amino acids. Here the CDR3 DNA reads TGTGCCAGCAGTGCAACACGCTACGAGCAGTACTTC. Its translation is CASSATRYEQYF.

This chain uses TRBV9 with TRBJ1-1, with 7 bases fitting TRBD1. V lost 4 bases to trimming and J lost 1 base; unmatched junction nucleotides: 1. Germline CDR1 is SGDLS and CDR2 is YYNGEE. The CDR3 is 13 amino acids. CDR3 in DNA: TGTGCCAGCAGCCCAGGGGGGAACACTGAAGCTTTCTTT. The encoded protein is CASSPGGNTEAFF. Full variable domain (outside the CDR3, taken from reference TRBV9 and TRBJ1-1): DSGVTQTPKHLITATGQRVTLRCSPRSGDLSVYWYQQSLDQGLQFLIQYYNGEERAKGNILERFSAQQFPDLHSELNLSSLELGDSALYFCASSPGGNTEAFFGQGTRLTVV.

J is TRBJ2-7 and V is TRBV7-2; the D is unclear. V was shortened by 5 bases and J by 3 bases, with 14 bases between the two germline ends. The CDR3 totals 14 residues. Germline CDR1 reads SGHTA; CDR2 reads FQGNSA. CDR3 nucleotide sequence: TGTGCCAGCAGCCTTTGGGGAAAGTACTACGAGCAGTACTTC. Translation gives CASSLWGKYYEQYF.

The chain carries TRBV30 and TRBJ2-7, with D perhaps matching TRBD1 (5 bases). The V end was cut by 5 bases, the J end by 3 bases, with 14 bases between. The CDR3 has 13 amino acids. The V gene's germline CDR1 is GTSNPN and CDR2 SVGIG (reference sequence). DNA for the CDR3: TGTGCCTGGTGCGACAGAGCCCTCTACGAGCAGTACTTC. Protein product: CAWCDRALYEQYF. Filled out from reference TRBV30 and TRBJ2-7, the complete variable domain reads SQTIHQWPATLVQPVGSPLSLECTVEGTSNPNLYWYRQAAGRGLQLLFYSVGIGQISSEVPQNLSASRPQDRQFILSSKKLLLSDSGFYLCAWCDRALYEQYFGPGTRLTVT.

The chain is built from TRBV29-1 and TRBJ1-5; 9 bases agree with TRBD1. The CDR3 extends over 14 amino acids. The V gene's germline CDR1 is SQVTM and CDR2 ANQGSEA. The V segment lost 6 bases and the J segment 4 bases; nucleotides outside the gene matches: 7. CDR3 loop: CSVVGQGPNQPQHF. The CDR3 DNA follows: TGCAGCGTGGTGGGACAGGGCCCTAATCAGCCCCAGCATTTT.

This clone is a singleton in its sample. The rearrangement links TRBV27 to TRBJ1-1; tentative D call: TRBD1 (5 bases). The germline V and J ends were trimmed by 3 bases and 1 base, with 9 bases remaining between them. Germline V gene data show CDR1 as MNHEY and CDR2 as SMNVEV (reference sequence). This CDR3 has 14 residues. CDR3 region: CASSFRDRNTEAFF. CDR3 DNA sequence: TGTGCCAGCAGTTTCCGGGACCGGAACACTGAAGCTTTCTTT.

This clone was picked up a small number of times. This chain links TRBV9 with TRBJ1-5; D gene unclear. The CDR3 runs 16 residues. Between the trimmed V and J ends, which lost 0 bases and 1 base, there was a span of 11 bases. The germline V gene has CDR1 SGDLS and CDR2 YYNGEE. The CDR3 here is CASSVGGAGSNQPQHF. The CDR3 DNA sequence: TGTGCCAGCAGCGTAGGCGGAGCAGGCAGCAATCAGCCCCAGCATTTT.

The V call is TRBV7-6, the J call TRBJ1-3; D unresolved. Germline values: CDR1 SGHVS, CDR2 FNYEAQ. The CDR3 totals 14 residues. V was clipped by 0 bases and J by 2 bases, with 5 bases between them. The CDR3 reads CASSLAGTGNTIYF. Here the CDR3 DNA reads TGTGCCAGCAGCTTAGCGGGTACTGGAAACACCATATATTTT.

This clone was detected once. The V gene is TRBV7-6, the J gene TRBJ2-5; TRBD1 agrees at 12 bases. The CDR3 is 16 amino acids. From germline, CDR1 is SGHVS and CDR2 FNYEAQ. V trimming: 0 bases; J trimming: 4 bases; junction bases outside the gene matches: 3. The CDR3 DNA follows: TGTGCCAGCAGCTTAGCAGGGACAGGGGGCAGAGAGACCCAGTACTTC. Its translation: CASSLAGTGGRETQYF.

This chain uses TRBV6-5 with TRBJ2-6; D remains ambiguous. With 2 bases removed from V and 0 bases from J, the gap between germline ends came to 5 bases. Looked up from germline, CDR1 is MNHEY and CDR2 is SVGAGI. CDR3 length: 15 amino acids. CDR3 in DNA: TGTGCCAGCAGTTACCGGTTCTCTGGGGCCAACGTCCTGACTTTC. Encoded protein: CASSYRFSGANVLTF.

By frequency in the sample, this clone is medium-sized (0.01 to 0.1%). The CDR3 bases are TGTGCCAGCAGCGTAGAGGGCAGCCCTGGAAACACCATATATTTT. It translates to CASSVEGSPGNTIYF. The J gene is TRBJ1-3, the V gene TRBV9; the D is unclear. There are 15 residues in the CDR3. V lost 0 bases and J lost 2, with 9 bases in between. Looked up from germline, CDR1 is SGDLS and CDR2 is YYNGEE.

The chain combines TRBV2 with TRBJ1-5; D might be TRBD1 (5 bases). Trimming left V 6 bases short and J 2 bases short, with 20 bases between. This CDR3 is 17 amino acids long. Germline CDR1 reads SNHLY; CDR2 reads FYNNEI. CDR3 nucleotide sequence: TGTGCCAGCAGCCGGGAAAATCCTACAGGAGGCAATCAGCCCCAGCATTTT. Its protein product is CASSRENPTGGNQPQHF.

The chain employs TRBV14 and TRBJ2-2; tentatively, D is TRBD1 (5 bases). Trimming pared 2 bases from V and 3 bases from J, leaving 10 bases between. Germline loops: CDR1 SGHDN, CDR2 FVKESK. The CDR3 contains 15 residues. CDR3 sequence reads: CASSQRGADTGELFF. Here the CDR3 DNA reads TGTGCCAGCAGCCAAAGGGGCGCAGACACCGGGGAGCTGTTTTTT.

The V and J genes are TRBV6-5 and TRBJ1-5, with D possibly TRBD1 on 5 matching bases. This CDR3 is 13 amino acids long. Trimming removed 4 bases from V and 4 bases from J, with 8 bases in between. Looked up from germline, CDR1 is MNHEY and CDR2 is SVGAGI. The CDR3 loop is CASSLQANQPQHF. CDR3 nucleotide sequence: TGTGCCAGCAGTTTACAGGCGAATCAGCCCCAGCATTTT.

The chain couples TRBV30 to TRBJ2-5; TRBD2 matches 10 bases. Germline CDR1 reads GTSNPN; CDR2 reads SVGIG (reference sequence). The CDR3 loop spans 15 amino acids. Trimming cost V 2 bases and J 5 bases; bases outside gene matches: 8. The CDR3 sequence is CAWSPQRGGRETQYF. CDR3 DNA: TGTGCCTGGAGTCCCCAGCGGGGGGGCCGGGAGACCCAGTACTTC.